Below, 28 T cell receptor beta chains from the same sample are listed, as sequenced in a study of blood T cell repertoires in COVID-19. Data came from immunoSEQ multiplex PCR; TCRdb stores just in-frame clones and leaves some out. The sample carries 260,000 or so clones, roughly 84% recorded once. Sequencing was done on a sample of peripheral blood. These receptors were obtained from a human donor in a cohort sampled during active COVID-19.

The V gene is TRBV19, the J gene TRBJ1-5; no definite D call. V lost 4 bases and J lost 4, with 5 bases in between. Looked up from germline, CDR1 is LNHDA and CDR2 is SQIVND (reference sequence). There are 12 residues in the CDR3. The CDR3 region has the DNA TGTGCCAGTAGTAACCAGAATCAGCCCCAGCATTTT. This sequence encodes CASSNQNQPQHF.

The chain uses TRBV19 and TRBJ1-2; 10 nucleotides align to TRBD1. V dropped 3 bases and J dropped 6; count of bases not matched to a gene: 10. The CDR3 contains 16 residues. CDR1 is LNHDA and CDR2 is SQIVND in the germline V gene (reference sequence). This CDR3 is CASSMVRDRGIDGYTF. In DNA, the CDR3 is TGTGCCAGTAGTATGGTTAGGGACAGGGGAATTGATGGCTACACCTTC.

The chain employs TRBV23-1 and TRBJ1-4, with D unresolved. TRBV23-1 is sorted into the ORF group, with uncertain function. The CDR3 contains 15 residues. With 3 bases removed from V and 0 bases from J, the gap between germline ends came to 8 bases. The CDR3 DNA reads as TGCGCCAGCAGTCAGGGGAGGGCAACTAATGAAAAACTGTTTTTT. Residues: CASSQGRATNEKLFF.

The J gene is TRBJ1-4, the V gene TRBV4-1, with TRBD1 identical over 10 bases. The ends lost 1 base at V and 7 bases at J; junction bases unmatched: 6. The CDR3 consists of 16 residues. The germline V gene has CDR1 MGHRA and CDR2 YSYEKL. The CDR3 protein is CASSQVRGTGAEKLFF. CDR3 nucleotide sequence: TGCGCCAGCAGCCAAGTACGTGGGACAGGGGCTGAAAAACTGTTTTTT.

The J gene is TRBJ2-1, the V gene TRBV6-2 or TRBV6-3, with 13 bases matching TRBD2. Looked up from germline, CDR1 is MNHEY and CDR2 is SVGEGT. This CDR3 has 19 amino acids. V gave up 2 bases and J gave up 7 bases; unmatched junction bases: 14. The CDR3 DNA sequence: TGTGCCAGCAGTTACCCGCCTACTAGCGGGGGGGTGTTTGGTAATGAGCAGTTCTTC. Translation gives CASSYPPTSGGVFGNEQFF.

The genes are TRBV27 and TRBJ1-5; D is possibly TRBD1 (5 bases). This CDR3 region has 14 residues. The V gene lost 3 bases and the J gene lost 7 bases, with 13 bases spanning the gap. CDR1 and CDR2 from the germline V gene are MNHEY and SMNVEV (reference sequence). This chain's CDR3 is CASSLSQGGQPQHF. The CDR3 DNA sequence: TGTGCCAGCAGTTTGAGCCAGGGTGGGCAGCCCCAGCATTTT.

The rearrangement uses TRBV28 and TRBJ1-2; 9 positions match TRBD1. V lost 7 bases to trimming and J lost 5 bases; unmatched junction nucleotides: 11. The CDR3 length is 15 residues. Looked up from germline, CDR1 is MDHEN and CDR2 is SYDVKM. In nucleotides, the CDR3 is TGTGCCAGCACATACAGGGGGCCCCGGGGGTATGGCTACACCTTC. This translates into CASTYRGPRGYGYTF.

Notes on this clone: This same CDR3 is encoded by further DNA sequences in the sample. This chain links TRBV18 with TRBJ1-6; 8 nucleotides line up with TRBD1. Germline trimming cut 5 bases from V and 5 bases from J; bases unmatched to any gene: 2. This CDR3 comprises 14 residues. The germline CDR1 and CDR2 sequences are KGHSH and LQKENI. The CDR3, as DNA: TGTGCCAGCTCATCGACAGGGGATAATTCACCCCTCCACTTT. It yields the protein CASSSTGDNSPLHF.

This clone was seen more than once but under ten times. This rearrangement joins TRBV30 to TRBJ1-2; tentatively, D is TRBD1 (5 bases). Germline CDR1 is GTSNPN and CDR2 is SVGIG (reference sequence). The germline V and J ends were trimmed by 2 bases and 2 bases, with 15 bases remaining between them. This CDR3 contains 15 residues. Here the CDR3 reads CAWSSKRTGNYGYTF. CDR3 nucleotides: TGTGCCTGGAGTTCGAAACGTACAGGAAACTATGGCTACACCTTC.

The V and J genes are TRBV5-4 and TRBJ2-1; D is unclear. The CDR3 is 14 amino acids. Trimming stripped 5 bases from V and 6 bases from J, with 15 bases between. Germline CDR1 is SGHNT and CDR2 is YYREEE (reference sequence). CDR3 amino acids: CASRSNFGSNEQFF. CDR3 sequence (DNA): TGTGCCAGCAGATCCAATTTCGGGTCCAATGAGCAGTTCTTC.

V gene TRBV5-1 combines with J gene TRBJ2-7; D possibly corresponds to TRBD1 (6 bases). The CDR3 is 15 residues long. Germline CDR1 reads SGHRS; CDR2 reads YFSETQ. The germline V and J ends were trimmed by 6 bases and 1 base, with 17 bases remaining between them. The CDR3 is CASTLGSDRSYEQYF. DNA for the CDR3: TGCGCCAGCACCCTGGGGTCAGACAGGTCCTACGAGCAGTACTTC.

V is TRBV11-2 and J is TRBJ2-1; 12 bases match TRBD2. The CDR3 is 14 residues long. Germline V CDR1 and CDR2: SGHAT, FQNNGV. Trimming removed 7 bases from V and 4 bases from J; junction bases left unmatched: 2. CDR3 loop: CASNLAGGYNEQFF. The CDR3 DNA reads TGTGCCAGCAATCTAGCGGGAGGGTACAATGAGCAGTTCTTC.

The V and J genes are TRBV24-1 and TRBJ2-1; 11 positions agree with TRBD2. CDR1 and CDR2 (germline): KGHDR, SFDVKD. The junction had 3 bases not matched to a gene; V was cut back by 6 bases and J by 0 bases. CDR3 size: 16 residues. The CDR3 sequence: CATSPSGGNSYNEQFF. For the CDR3, the DNA is TGTGCCACCAGTCCTAGCGGGGGGAACTCCTACAATGAGCAGTTCTTC.

The gene calls are TRBV19 and TRBJ1-1; D possibly corresponds to TRBD1 (5 bases). The V end lost 6 bases, the J end lost 0 bases, and 8 bases lay between the germline ends. The CDR3 runs to 13 residues. Per the germline V gene, CDR1 is LNHDA and CDR2 is SQIVND (reference sequence). CDR3 DNA sequence: TGTGCCAGTAGGGCGGGGGTGAACACTGAAGCTTTCTTT. Its translation: CASRAGVNTEAFF.

V is TRBV5-1 and J is TRBJ2-2; 9 bases are a match to TRBD1. The germline CDR1 and CDR2 sequences are SGHRS and YFSETQ. The V and J ends lost 4 bases and 1 base, in that order; junction bases with no gene match: 8. The CDR3 spans 17 residues. This CDR3 is CASSLPTGGRNTGELFF. The CDR3 region has the DNA TGCGCCAGCAGCCTCCCGACAGGGGGGCGGAACACCGGGGAGCTGTTTTTT. The whole variable domain, filled in from reference TRBV5-1 and TRBJ2-2, reads KAGVTQTPRYLIKTRGQQVTLSCSPISGHRSVSWYQQTPGQGLQFLFEYFSETQRNKGNFPGRFSGRQFSNSRSEMNVSTLELGDSALYLCASSLPTGGRNTGELFFGEGSRLTVL.

The chain carries TRBV9 and TRBJ2-7, with 7 bases identical to TRBD1. After removal of 4 bases from V and 4 bases from J, the junction contained 20 bases not matched to a gene. This CDR3 contains 18 residues. The germline CDR1 and CDR2 sequences are SGDLS and YYNGEE. In DNA form, the CDR3 reads TGTGCCAGCAGCCAATCAGACGGGTGGGGACAGCCCCGATACGAGCAGTACTTC. It yields the protein CASSQSDGWGQPRYEQYF. Full variable domain (rest looked up from reference TRBV9 and TRBJ2-7): DSGVTQTPKHLITATGQRVTLRCSPRSGDLSVYWYQQSLDQGLQFLIQYYNGEERAKGNILERFSAQQFPDLHSELNLSSLELGDSALYFCASSQSDGWGQPRYEQYFGPGTRLTVT.

V usage is TRBV5-1 and J usage is TRBJ2-2, with TRBD1 matching 7 bases. Germline CDR1 SGHRS, CDR2 YFSETQ. The CDR3 length is 13 residues. Unmatched junction bases numbered 7, after V lost 4 bases and J lost 10 bases. The CDR3 DNA follows: TGCGCCAGCAGCCCCAGGACAGGCTCGGAGCTGTTTTTT. It yields the protein CASSPRTGSELFF.

This clone was seen ten or more times. The rearrangement links TRBV10-2 to TRBJ1-2, with 9 bases matching TRBD1. Germline V gene lookup returns CDR1 WSHSY and CDR2 SAAADI. The CDR3 runs 13 residues. With V trimmed by 4 bases and J by 5 bases, 2 bases remained unmatched. CDR3 in amino acids: CASSGTGEYGYTF. The CDR3 DNA reads TGCGCCAGCAGTGGGACAGGGGAATATGGCTACACCTTC.

V gene TRBV28 combines with J gene TRBJ2-2; 7 bases are a match to TRBD2. V trimming: 11 bases; J trimming: 1 base; junction bases outside the gene matches: 7. The CDR3 is 14 residues long. The germline CDR1 and CDR2 sequences are MDHEN and SYDVKM. The CDR3: CASGRGGNTGELFF. CDR3 sequence (DNA): TGTGCCTCCGGTCGCGGGGGGAACACCGGGGAGCTGTTTTTT.

The chain links TRBV24-1 to TRBJ1-2; the D gene is possibly TRBD1 (5 bases). The V gene's germline CDR1 is KGHDR and CDR2 SFDVKD. The CDR3 extends over 15 amino acids. Between the trimmed V and J ends, which lost 2 bases and 2 bases, there was a span of 11 bases. CDR3 in DNA: TGTGCCACCAGTGATTCTACCCAGGGAAACTATGGCTACACCTTC. Its translation is CATSDSTQGNYGYTF.

This rearrangement joins TRBV3-1 (or the pseudogene TRBV3-2) to TRBJ2-3; 7 bases map to TRBD2. Losses at the gene ends were 1 base for V and 6 bases for J; bases not matched to a gene: 4. CDR1 is LGHDT and CDR2 is YNNKEL in the germline V gene (reference sequence). There are 14 residues in the CDR3. CDR3 in DNA: TGTGCCAGCAGCCAAGCTGGGACTACGGATACGCAGTATTTT. Translation: CASSQAGTTDTQYF.

This clone showed up just once. This sequence joins TRBV6-5 and TRBJ1-2; 7 nucleotides align to TRBD1. The ends lost 7 bases at V and 5 bases at J; junction bases unmatched: 13. Germline V gene data show CDR1 as MNHEY and CDR2 as SVGAGI. This CDR3 has 15 amino acids. The CDR3 spells CASTPRGQRGYGYTF. DNA of the CDR3: TGTGCCAGCACCCCACGGGGACAGCGCGGGTATGGCTACACCTTC.

V usage is TRBV5-1 and J usage is TRBJ1-5; no clear D. Germline V gene lookup returns CDR1 SGHRS and CDR2 YFSETQ. The CDR3 consists of 14 residues. V gave up 3 bases and J gave up 8 bases, with 15 bases separating them. As DNA, the CDR3 is TGCGCCAGCAGCTCTGGCTCCGGGAGGGAGCCCCAGCATTTT. Its protein is CASSSGSGREPQHF.

The chain links TRBV14 to TRBJ1-6; D unresolved. This CDR3 region has 16 residues. Trimming removed 1 base from V and 0 bases from J, with 7 bases in between. Germline V CDR1 and CDR2: SGHDN, FVKESK. The DNA of the CDR3 is TGTGCCAGCAGCCAAGTTACGAGCTCCTATAATTCACCCCTCCACTTT. The encoded protein is CASSQVTSSYNSPLHF.

This clone showed up just once. The chain has TRBV7-8 and TRBJ2-7; D call uncertain. Deletions cut 3 bases from V and 1 base from J, with 7 bases between. Germline V gene data show CDR1 as SGHVS and CDR2 as FQNEAQ. The CDR3 runs to 13 residues. This CDR3 reads CASSFSSSYEQYF. As DNA, the CDR3 is TGTGCCAGCAGCTTTAGCAGTTCCTACGAGCAGTACTTC.

CDR3 sequence reads: CAISEQGVYGYTF. In DNA form, the CDR3 reads TGTGCCATCAGTGAACAGGGGGTTTATGGCTACACCTTC. This chain joins TRBV10-3 and TRBJ1-2; TRBD1 matches at 8 bases. V trimming: 3 bases; J trimming: 5 bases; junction bases outside the gene matches: 2. The CDR3 consists of 13 residues. From germline, CDR1 is ENHRY and CDR2 SYGVKD.

This clone was observed a handful of times. The chain couples TRBV19 to TRBJ2-1, with TRBD2 matching over 9 bases. The CDR3 is made up of 15 amino acids. Per the germline V gene, CDR1 is LNHDA and CDR2 is SQIVND (reference sequence). The trim removed 11 bases at V and 5 bases at J, leaving 13 bases unmatched. CDR3 loop: CASSGVGSKNNEQFF. As DNA, the CDR3 is TGTGCCTCTAGCGGGGTGGGGAGTAAGAACAATGAGCAGTTCTTC.

The rearrangement links TRBV5-1 to TRBJ2-3; TRBD1 matches 9 bases. V dropped 4 bases and J dropped 5; count of bases not matched to a gene: 5. The CDR3 has 14 residues. CDR1 SGHRS and CDR2 YFSETQ come from the germline V gene. The CDR3 is CASSTGGVRDTQYF. The CDR3 nucleotides are TGCGCCAGCAGCACAGGGGGCGTTCGAGATACGCAGTATTTT.